One and the same sample provided the 17 T cell receptor beta chains below, sequenced in a study of T cell clones after liver transplantation. Assay: immunoSEQ multiplex PCR; the TCRdb copy retains only in-frame clones and omits some. This table holds some 6,500 clones, 70% found once. This sample comprised CD8+ T cells from blood, obtained before liver transplant. These receptors all stem from a human donor who received a liver transplant.

This chain joins TRBV29-1 and TRBJ2-5; D remains ambiguous. This CDR3 spans 11 amino acids. V was shortened by 7 bases and J by 5 bases, with 11 bases between the two germline ends. Germline-derived CDR1 and CDR2 are SQVTM and ANQGSEA. The CDR3 spells CSALGLETQYF. In nucleotides, the CDR3 is TGCAGCGCTCTGGGGTTGGAGACCCAGTACTTC.

The chain couples TRBV7-9 to TRBJ1-1; no firm D call. V lost 1 base and J lost 5, with 11 bases in between. The CDR3 covers 14 residues. Germline lookup yields CDR1 SEHNR and CDR2 FQNEAQ (reference sequence). The CDR3 nucleotides read TGTGCCAGCAGCTTAGTAAACCGAAGAACTGAAGCTTTCTTT. Translating gives CASSLVNRRTEAFF.

This chain links TRBV27 with TRBJ2-5; a weak D match, TRBD2 (6 bases). Per germline, CDR1 MNHEY and CDR2 SMNVEV (reference sequence). This CDR3 has 13 amino acids. The V gene lost 6 bases and the J gene lost 4 bases, with 12 bases spanning the gap. In DNA form, the CDR3 reads TGTGCCAGCAGCGACGGGGGAGGAGAGACCCAGTACTTC. Residues: CASSDGGGETQYF.

The rearrangement links TRBV13 to TRBJ2-5; D is undetermined. The CDR3 sequence is 14 residues long. The germline gives CDR1 PRHDT, CDR2 FYEKMQ (reference sequence). The ends were cut back, 5 bases at V and 4 bases at J, with 14 bases in the middle. DNA for the CDR3: TGTGCCAGCAGCCTTGGGCACGGCGGAGAGACCCAGTACTTC. This translates into CASSLGHGGETQYF.

This clone was detected only a few times. Other DNA sequences of this sample code for an identical CDR3. The CDR3 region has the DNA TGTGCCAGCAGCTTCAATGAGCAGTTCTTC. Translating it yields CASSFNEQFF. The chain is built from TRBV11-2 and TRBJ2-1; D unresolved. CDR3 length: 10 amino acids. The V end was cut by 3 bases, the J end by 6 bases, with 0 bases between. Germline CDR1 reads SGHAT; CDR2 reads FQNNGV. The full variable domain, rest sourced from reference TRBV11-2 and TRBJ2-1, is EAGVAQSPRYKIIEKRQSVAFWCNPISGHATLYWYQQILGQGPKLLIQFQNNGVVDDSQLPKDRFSAERLKGVDSTLKIQPAKLEDSAVYLCASSFNEQFFGPGTRLTVL.

V usage is TRBV7-1 and J usage is TRBJ2-7, with TRBD2 matching over 11 bases. TRBV7-1 is an open reading frame whose function is uncertain. The CDR3 spans 15 residues. V shed 5 bases and J 5 bases; nucleotides not matched to a gene: 8. Written as DNA, the CDR3 is TGTGCCAGCAGCCCACTAGCGGGAGTGGACCACGAGCAGTACGTC. As protein: CASSPLAGVDHEQYV.

The rearrangement uses TRBV19 and TRBJ2-7; 7 nucleotides align to TRBD2. Germline CDR1 LNHDA, CDR2 SQIVND (reference sequence). J lost 3 bases, V lost 5 bases, and 4 bases had no gene match. The CDR3 totals 13 residues. CDR3 DNA: TGTGCCAGTAGTTTCCGGGGGGACTACGAGCAGTACTTC. This sequence encodes CASSFRGDYEQYF. The full variable domain, rest sourced from reference TRBV19 and TRBJ2-7, is DGGITQSPKYLFRKEGQNVTLSCEQNLNHDAMYWYRQDPGQGLRLIYYSQIVNDFQKGDIAEGYSVSREKKESFPLTVTSAQKNPTAFYLCASSFRGDYEQYFGPGTRLTVT.

The genes are TRBV7-6 and TRBJ2-1; D is tentatively TRBD1 or TRBD2 (5 bases each). The CDR3 is 17 residues long. The V end was cut by 7 bases, the J end by 6 bases, with 25 bases between. The germline V gene has CDR1 SGHVS and CDR2 FNYEAQ. The CDR3 bases are TGTGCCAGCAACTTGGGACCCGACCTGCCTGTGGGCAATGAGCAGTTCTTC. Translation gives CASNLGPDLPVGNEQFF.

The rearrangement uses TRBV6-5 and TRBJ2-5, with 11 positions matching TRBD1. V shed 0 bases and J 5 bases; nucleotides not matched to a gene: 5. The CDR3 runs to 16 residues. Looked up from germline, CDR1 is MNHEY and CDR2 is SVGAGI. CDR3 sequence reads: CASSYSPDRGLETQYF. The CDR3 coding sequence is TGTGCCAGCAGTTACTCGCCGGACAGGGGGCTTGAGACCCAGTACTTC.

The chain joins TRBV13 to TRBJ2-5; TRBD2 matches 11 bases. Germline values: CDR1 PRHDT, CDR2 FYEKMQ (reference sequence). With 5 bases clipped from V and 3 bases from J, the junction kept 14 bases outside the gene matches. The CDR3 has 18 amino acids. Here the CDR3 DNA reads TGTGCCAGCAGCACCGCGGGACTAGCGGTATCAGTTAAAGAGACCCAGTACTTC. It specifies CASSTAGLAVSVKETQYF.

J is TRBJ2-2 and V is TRBV30, with D possibly TRBD2 on 6 matching bases. The germline V and J ends were trimmed by 0 bases and 5 bases, with 13 bases remaining between them. Germline CDR1 and CDR2: GTSNPN and SVGIG (reference sequence). This CDR3 is built from 15 residues. CDR3 amino acids: CAWSVAGLETGELFF. CDR3 bases: TGTGCCTGGAGTGTTGCGGGGCTGGAGACCGGGGAGCTGTTTTTT.

This clone came up a few times. This chain connects TRBV4-3 to TRBJ2-2; TRBD2 matches 8 bases. J gave up 2 bases and V 3 bases, and 2 bases lay outside the gene matches. This CDR3 spans 15 amino acids. Germline CDR1 and CDR2: LGHNA and YSLEER. CDR3 nucleotides: TGCGCCAGCAGCCAGGGACTAGAAAACACCGGGGAGCTGTTTTTT. Its protein product is CASSQGLENTGELFF.

The chain couples TRBV30 to TRBJ1-4, with 7 bases lining up with TRBD1. After removal of 1 base from V and 11 bases from J, the junction contained 19 bases not matched to a gene. CDR3 size: 17 residues. Germline V gives CDR1 GTSNPN, CDR2 SVGIG (reference sequence). The CDR3 region is CAWSDGTAGYRKEKLFF. CDR3 nucleotide sequence: TGTGCCTGGAGTGACGGGACAGCGGGTTATCGAAAGGAGAAACTGTTTTTT.

This clone was counted between two and nine times. The V and J genes are TRBV13 and TRBJ1-3, with D unresolved. Germline loops: CDR1 PRHDT, CDR2 FYEKMQ (reference sequence). The V and J ends lost 3 bases and 2 bases respectively, with 11 bases between them. This CDR3 region has 15 residues. The CDR3 coding sequence is TGTGCCAGCAGCTTGGGCAGGTCTACTGGAAACACCATATATTTT. This encodes CASSLGRSTGNTIYF.

The rearrangement links TRBV5-5 to TRBJ1-6, with unresolved D. V shed 2 bases and J shed 7 bases, with 7 bases lying between them. Germline assignment: CDR1 SGHKS and CDR2 YYEKEE (reference sequence). The CDR3 is 13 residues long. In DNA form, the CDR3 reads TGTGCCAGCAGCTTTAGGACGAATTCACCCCTCCACTTT. It translates to CASSFRTNSPLHF. Full variable domain (outside the CDR3, taken from reference TRBV5-5 and TRBJ1-6): DAGVTQSPTHLIKTRGQQVTLRCSPISGHKSVSWYQQVLGQGPQFIFQYYEKEERGRGNFPDRFSARQFPNYSSELNVNALLLGDSALYLCASSFRTNSPLHFGNGTRLTVT.

The V gene is TRBV7-8, the J gene TRBJ2-3, with TRBD2 identical over 10 bases. Per the germline V gene, CDR1 is SGHVS and CDR2 is FQNEAQ. V dropped 5 bases and J dropped 5; count of bases not matched to a gene: 4. This CDR3 has 14 residues. DNA of the CDR3: TGTGCCAGCAGCAGCGGGGGGGCCGGAGATACGCAGTATTTT. Translated: CASSSGGAGDTQYF.

V is TRBV6-4 and J is TRBJ2-7, with D unclear. V was trimmed by 8 bases and J by 5 bases, leaving 4 bases between them. The CDR3 loop spans 9 amino acids. Germline V gene lookup returns CDR1 MRHNA and CDR2 SNTAGT. The CDR3 nucleotides read TGTGCCAGCGCAAACGAGCAGTACTTC. It specifies CASANEQYF.